Presented here are 8 T cell receptor beta chains from one specimen sequenced in a study of T cell changes during pregnancy in multiple sclerosis. Sequencing was performed with immunoSEQ multiplex PCR; in TCRdb, only in-frame clones are kept and a portion is missing. The sample holds around 57,000 clones, 80% to 95% seen once. This material consisted of CD4+ T cells from peripheral blood mononuclear cells, taken in the third trimester of pregnancy. These receptors all come from a female donor with multiple sclerosis, enrolled in a pregnancy study.

The rearrangement joins TRBV6-5 to TRBJ2-1; 9 bases fit TRBD1. The CDR3 loop spans 15 amino acids. After removal of 4 bases from V and 9 bases from J, the junction contained 10 bases not matched to a gene. In germline, CDR1 is MNHEY, CDR2 SVGAGI. In DNA form, the CDR3 reads TGTGCCAGCAGTTCAAGACCGACAGGGGGGTTTGAGCAGTTCTTC. It encodes CASSSRPTGGFEQFF.

The rearrangement joins TRBV2 to TRBJ1-2, with 11 positions matching TRBD1. The CDR3 is 16 residues long. Germline V gene lookup returns CDR1 SNHLY and CDR2 FYNNEI. V trimming: 7 bases; J trimming: 0 bases; junction bases outside the gene matches: 7. CDR3 DNA sequence: TGTGCCAGCACTAGGGACAGGGGGGTACCTAACTATGGCTACACCTTC. Translation gives CASTRDRGVPNYGYTF.

The chain couples TRBV11-2 to TRBJ1-1; D is ambiguous. V was trimmed by 1 base and J by 8 bases, leaving 14 bases between them. CDR1 SGHAT and CDR2 FQNNGV come from the germline V gene. This CDR3 has 14 amino acids. DNA of the CDR3: TGTGCCAGCAGCTTAGTTGGCCGGGAACTGGAAGCTTTCTTT. It is translated as CASSLVGRELEAFF.

The J gene is TRBJ2-7, the V gene TRBV19; D remains ambiguous. Germline CDR1 is LNHDA and CDR2 is SQIVND (reference sequence). Trimming removed 5 bases at V and 3 bases at J, with 14 bases between. The CDR3 is made up of 14 amino acids. CDR3 sequence: CASSFQGGIYEQYF. Written as DNA, the CDR3 is TGTGCCAGTAGTTTCCAAGGCGGAATCTACGAGCAGTACTTC.

The chain recombines TRBV5-1 with TRBJ2-5, with TRBD2 matching 8 bases. CDR3 length: 15 residues. The germline V gene has CDR1 SGHRS and CDR2 YFSETQ. Trimming at V came to 1 base and at J to 4 bases, leaving 6 bases not matched to a gene. This CDR3 reads CASSLRPGGGETQYF. The CDR3 DNA is TGCGCCAGCAGCTTGAGGCCGGGAGGGGGAGAGACCCAGTACTTC.

This sequence joins TRBV30 and TRBJ2-2; 9 nucleotides line up with TRBD2. CDR1 and CDR2 (germline): GTSNPN, SVGIG (reference sequence). After removal of 2 bases from V and 1 base from J, the junction contained 11 bases not matched to a gene. The CDR3 covers 18 residues. The CDR3 protein is CAWSPGRLAGLNTGELFF. The DNA of the CDR3 is TGTGCCTGGAGTCCCGGGCGGCTAGCGGGATTGAACACCGGGGAGCTGTTTTTT.

This rearrangement joins TRBV5-1 to TRBJ2-3, with D unclear. Per germline, CDR1 SGHRS and CDR2 YFSETQ. Trimming cost V 0 bases and J 9 bases, with 5 bases left between them. The CDR3 is 11 residues long. Written as DNA, the CDR3 is TGCGCCAGCAGCTTGGCCGGGACGCAGTATTTT. Protein: CASSLAGTQYF.

The rearrangement joins TRBV27 to TRBJ1-2; no clear D. The germline V and J ends were trimmed by 6 bases and 8 bases, with 16 bases remaining between them. From germline, CDR1 is MNHEY and CDR2 SMNVEV (reference sequence). The length of the CDR3 is 13 residues. CDR3 sequence reads: CASREREGRGYTF. The CDR3 DNA follows: TGTGCCAGCAGGGAGAGGGAGGGAAGAGGCTACACCTTC.